The 28 T cell receptor beta chains below were found in one sample sequenced in a study of blood T cell repertoires in COVID-19 (dated by TCRdb to 2020 to 2022). The library came from the immunoSEQ multiplex PCR assay. In TCRdb, the immuneACCESS table is reduced to in-frame sequences with V and J assigned. These tables do not hold every clone; where another copy was compared, an unresolved V gene accounts for under half, and the others remain unexplained. This sample is represented by about 160,000 clones; around 83% of them were singletons. The ten top clones hold over 10% of the sample. Sequenced material: peripheral blood. These receptors all stem from a man in his sixties or seventies who had recovered from COVID-19.

The gene calls are TRBV7-9 and TRBJ2-3; weak D call: TRBD1 (6 bases). V was cut by 8 bases and J by 4 bases, with 16 bases left in between. The length of the CDR3 is 14 residues. Germline values: CDR1 SEHNR, CDR2 FQNEAQ (reference sequence). The CDR3 loop reads CASSPRGRSDTQYF. CDR3 DNA sequence: TGTGCCAGCTCCCCCAGGGGACGATCAGATACGCAGTATTTT.

This chain joins TRBV19 and TRBJ2-1, with TRBD2 matching over 9 bases. Unmatched junction bases numbered 4, after V lost 1 base and J lost 0 bases. This CDR3 has 17 amino acids. Germline V lookup: CDR1 LNHDA, CDR2 SQIVND (reference sequence). The CDR3, as DNA: TGTGCCAGTAGTATAGGAAGTAGCGGGAGCTCCTACAATGAGCAGTTCTTC. This sequence encodes CASSIGSSGSSYNEQFF.

This clone occurred once. V is TRBV3-1 (or the pseudogene TRBV3-2) and J is TRBJ2-1; TRBD2 agrees at 13 bases. Germline trimming cut 0 bases from V and 8 bases from J; bases unmatched to any gene: 10. CDR3 size: 18 residues. Germline CDR1 reads LGHDT; CDR2 reads YNNKEL (reference sequence). CDR3 nucleotide sequence: TGTGCCAGCAGCCAAGATACTACTAGCGGGAGGGAGGGATATGAGCAGTTCTTC. Translated: CASSQDTTSGREGYEQFF.

CDR3 sequence reads: CASSLEASPVINTGELFF. The CDR3 region has the DNA TGTGCCAGCAGCTTGGAGGCTAGCCCGGTAATTAACACCGGGGAGCTGTTTTTT. V is TRBV5-4 and J is TRBJ2-2; D is possibly TRBD2 (5 bases). V lost 0 bases and J 2 bases, leaving 17 bases between the germline ends. CDR3 size: 18 residues. Germline CDR1 SGHNT, CDR2 YYREEE (reference sequence).

This clone showed up just once. The rearrangement links TRBV7-3 to TRBJ2-1, with TRBD1 identical over 7 bases. The length of the CDR3 is 15 residues. Per germline, CDR1 SGHTA and CDR2 FQGTGA. J lost 12 bases, V lost 7 bases, and 18 bases had no gene match. The DNA for the CDR3 is TGTGCCAGCATGAGGGGGCCCGAGTCCCTAGGGGGGCAGTTCTTC. The encoded protein is CASMRGPESLGGQFF.

The rearrangement links TRBV28 to TRBJ2-2, with TRBD1 matching 12 bases. Germline-derived CDR1 and CDR2 are MDHEN and SYDVKM. The CDR3 loop spans 17 amino acids. V was pared by 5 bases and J by 4 bases, with 8 bases of the junction left unmatched. CDR3 sequence (DNA): TGTGCCAGCAGTCCGGGACAGGGGGCGTCTGGCACCGGGGAGCTGTTTTTT. Translated: CASSPGQGASGTGELFF.

V and J are TRBV5-6 and TRBJ2-1, with 7 bases identical to TRBD2. The CDR3 totals 17 residues. CDR1 and CDR2 (germline): SGHDT, YYEEEE. V was pared by 0 bases and J by 0 bases, with 6 bases of the junction left unmatched. CDR3 bases: TGTGCCAGCAGCTTGGTTCTCATAGCGGGCTCCTACAATGAGCAGTTCTTC. Its protein product is CASSLVLIAGSYNEQFF.

This chain links TRBV6-6 with TRBJ2-7, with TRBD1 identical over 7 bases. CDR1 and CDR2 (germline): MNHNY, SVGAGI (reference sequence). With 6 bases clipped from V and 9 bases from J, the junction kept 5 bases outside the gene matches. CDR3 size: 11 residues. CDR3 in amino acids: CASSDRQGQYF. The CDR3 nucleotides are TGTGCCAGCAGCGATCGACAGGGGCAGTACTTC.

The V and J genes are TRBV5-5 and TRBJ2-1; TRBD1 aligns across 9 bases. Germline loops: CDR1 SGHKS, CDR2 YYEKEE (reference sequence). Losses at the gene ends were 4 bases for V and 0 bases for J; bases not matched to a gene: 5. CDR3 length: 16 residues. CDR3 sequence (DNA): TGTGCCAGCAGCCAGGGACAGGGTAGCTCCTACAATGAGCAGTTCTTC. Its protein product is CASSQGQGSSYNEQFF.

The rearrangement uses TRBV5-4 and TRBJ1-1; D is perhaps TRBD1 (5 bases). CDR1 is SGHNT and CDR2 is YYREEE in the germline V gene (reference sequence). V lost 4 bases, J lost 1 base, and 11 bases lay in between. CDR3 length equals 14 residues. For the CDR3, the DNA is TGTGCCAGCAGCATTACAGGCCGGAACACTGAAGCTTTCTTT. Protein product: CASSITGRNTEAFF.

CDR3 region: CASSADRPKAFF. The CDR3 bases are TGTGCCAGCAGTGCCGACAGGCCTAAAGCTTTCTTT. The chain combines TRBV2 with TRBJ1-1; the D gene is possibly TRBD1 (6 bases). CDR3 length equals 12 residues. Germline V gene data show CDR1 as SNHLY and CDR2 as FYNNEI. V was pared by 4 bases and J by 9 bases, with 12 bases between. The complete variable domain, with remaining parts taken from reference TRBV2 and TRBJ1-1, reads EPEVTQTPSHQVTQMGQEVILRCVPISNHLYFYWYRQILGQKVEFLVSFYNNEISEKSEIFDDQFSVERPDGSNFTLKIRSTKLEDSAMYFCASSADRPKAFFGQGTRLTVV.

The chain joins TRBV5-6 to TRBJ2-7, with TRBD2 matching over 14 bases. V was clipped by 4 bases and J by 4 bases; unmatched bases: 13. The CDR3 is 18 residues long. Germline CDR1 SGHDT, CDR2 YYEEEE. In DNA, the CDR3 is TGTGCCAGCAGCGGGGGACTAGCGGGAGAGTCAGGCTTGTACGAGCAGTACTTC. Its protein product is CASSGGLAGESGLYEQYF.

The CDR3 sequence is CASSWTGATYEQYF. CDR3 nucleotide sequence: TGTGCCAGCAGCTGGACAGGGGCCACCTACGAGCAGTACTTC. The chain has TRBV7-9 and TRBJ2-7; 9 bases are shared with TRBD1. The germline gives CDR1 SEHNR, CDR2 FQNEAQ (reference sequence). The CDR3 has 14 residues. Losses at the gene ends were 4 bases for V and 2 bases for J; bases not matched to a gene: 3.

The chain employs TRBV28 and TRBJ2-1, with a tentative D call TRBD1 (5 bases). CDR1 is MDHEN and CDR2 is SYDVKM in the germline V gene. V lost 3 bases, J lost 7 bases, and 13 bases lay in between. The CDR3 covers 14 residues. The CDR3 coding sequence is TGTGCCAGCAGTTTTTTGTCAGGGAAGAATGAGCAGTTCTTC. Amino acids: CASSFLSGKNEQFF.

V and J are TRBV15 and TRBJ2-1; D is uncertain. The germline V gene encodes CDR1 LNHNV and CDR2 YYDKDF (reference sequence). Trimming left V 4 bases short and J 8 bases short, with 12 bases between. This CDR3 is built from 13 residues. CDR3 bases: TGTGCCACCAGCATCCGTGGAGTCGATGAGCAGTTCTTC. Its protein product is CATSIRGVDEQFF.

V is TRBV6-5 and J is TRBJ1-1; D gene uncertain. Per germline, CDR1 MNHEY and CDR2 SVGAGI. This CDR3 contains 14 residues. V lost 7 bases, J lost 3 bases, and 15 bases lay in between. In DNA form, the CDR3 reads TGTGCCAGCAAACCACTGGAGAGCTACACTGAAGCTTTCTTT. The encoded protein is CASKPLESYTEAFF.

The rearrangement uses TRBV5-4 and TRBJ2-5; 9 bases are a match to TRBD2. From germline, CDR1 is SGHNT and CDR2 YYREEE (reference sequence). This CDR3 comprises 16 residues. Trimming took 0 bases from V and 5 from J; bases not matched to a gene: 8. CDR3 in DNA: TGTGCCAGCAGCTTGGCTAGCGGGGCCCCCCAGGAGACCCAGTACTTC. Its protein product is CASSLASGAPQETQYF.

The chain recombines TRBV19 with TRBJ2-1; the match to TRBD1 covers 9 bases. The CDR3 sequence is 15 residues long. J gave up 7 bases and V 7 bases, and 11 bases lay outside the gene matches. Germline CDR1 is LNHDA and CDR2 is SQIVND (reference sequence). The DNA for the CDR3 is TGTGCCAGTAAGGGGCAGGACAGGGGACCGAATGAGCAGTTCTTC. Amino acids: CASKGQDRGPNEQFF.

This chain uses TRBV7-8 with TRBJ2-2; D perhaps matches TRBD1 (6 bases). Germline CDR1 is SGHVS and CDR2 is FQNEAQ. V dropped 4 bases and J dropped 1 base, with 10 bases sitting between them. This CDR3 is built from 15 residues. CDR3 protein: CASSSTGLNTGELFF. CDR3 nucleotide sequence: TGTGCCAGCAGCTCGACAGGTTTGAACACCGGGGAGCTGTTTTTT.

The chain is built from TRBV6-2 or TRBV6-3 and TRBJ2-3; 9 bases match TRBD2. Per the germline V gene, CDR1 is MNHEY and CDR2 is SVGEGT. V lost 0 bases, J lost 7 bases, and 8 bases stayed unmatched. This CDR3 has 16 amino acids. This CDR3 reads CASSYSDSGSRNTQYF. CDR3 sequence (DNA): TGTGCCAGCAGTTACTCAGATAGCGGGAGTAGGAATACGCAGTATTTT.

The rearrangement uses TRBV6-4 and TRBJ1-1; TRBD1 matches at 9 bases. This CDR3 comprises 13 residues. V was pared by 6 bases and J by 5 bases, with 4 bases of the junction left unmatched. Germline CDR1 and CDR2: MRHNA and SNTAGT. CDR3 sequence: CASRGQGSTEAFF. The DNA for the CDR3 is TGTGCCAGCAGGGGACAGGGAAGTACTGAAGCTTTCTTT.

This chain uses TRBV11-2 with TRBJ2-5, with TRBD1 matching 9 bases. Germline assignment: CDR1 SGHAT and CDR2 FQNNGV. After removal of 5 bases from V and 4 bases from J, the junction contained 5 bases not matched to a gene. This CDR3 comprises 14 residues. The CDR3 sequence is CASSRDRVGETQYF. Here the CDR3 DNA reads TGTGCCAGCAGCCGGGACAGGGTGGGAGAGACCCAGTACTTC.

The gene calls are TRBV5-8 and TRBJ2-7; D might be TRBD2 (5 bases). V was clipped by 4 bases and J by 1 base, with 9 bases between them. The CDR3 has 13 residues. CDR1 and CDR2 from the germline V gene are SGHTS and YDEGEE. The CDR3: CASSDSVSYEQYF. CDR3 DNA: TGTGCCAGCAGCGATAGCGTATCCTACGAGCAGTACTTC.

This chain connects TRBV20-1 to TRBJ2-5; possible D gene TRBD2, 6 bases. This CDR3 is 12 amino acids long. V was shortened by 3 bases and J by 8 bases, with 13 bases between the two germline ends. CDR1 and CDR2 (germline): DFQATT, SNEGSKA (reference sequence). The CDR3 nucleotides are TGCAGTGCTAGTAATTACGGGGGAACCCAGTACTTC. Its translation: CSASNYGGTQYF.

The chain is built from TRBV28 and TRBJ1-1, with D tentatively TRBD1 (6 bases). Trimming took off 7 bases at V and 1 base at J, with 10 bases between the two ends. Germline CDR1 is MDHEN and CDR2 is SYDVKM. CDR3 size: 13 residues. The CDR3 sequence is CASTMTGNTEAFF. The CDR3 coding sequence is TGTGCCAGCACCATGACAGGGAACACTGAAGCTTTCTTT.

This clone was counted a few times. The chain has TRBV7-9 and TRBJ2-1, with 7 bases fitting TRBD2. The CDR3 has 13 amino acids. The germline V gene encodes CDR1 SEHNR and CDR2 FQNEAQ (reference sequence). CDR3 in DNA: TGTGCAAGGCGGGAGATCGGAGCGAATGAGCAGTTCTTC. Translation gives CARREIGANEQFF.

Concerning this clone itself: The germline gene is not matched at one end of the junction; a read error may be the cause. The rearrangement joins TRBV2 to TRBJ1-5; D is possibly TRBD1 (5 bases). The CDR3 length is 15 residues. Germline CDR1 reads SNHLY; CDR2 reads FYNNEI. The CDR3 DNA sequence: TGTGCCAGCAGTGCGGGACTTCAAAACAATCAGCTCCAGCATTTT. It encodes CASSAGLQNNQLQHF.

The CDR3: CASSLSRTSGGNEQFF. As DNA, the CDR3 is TGTGCCAGCAGTTTATCCCGGACTAGCGGGGGCAATGAGCAGTTCTTC. The V call is TRBV27, the J call TRBJ2-1; 13 bases match TRBD2. The CDR3 has 16 amino acids. Per the germline V gene, CDR1 is MNHEY and CDR2 is SMNVEV (reference sequence). Trimming took 0 bases from V and 6 from J; bases not matched to a gene: 2.